The 25 T cell receptor beta chains given below trace back to one sample, sequenced in a study of blood T cells in healthy people across ages. The use of a sample-barcoded 5' primer and a J-beta primer mix characterized a second PCR of about 6 to 11 cycles. TCRdb analysed the 5' RACE reads with MiXCR anew, one entry per CDR3 protein. The sample holds about 1.7 million distinct CDR3 sequences; roughly 30% are singletons and the top ten take 7.7%. Input material: blood. The source is a woman aged 25-40 years in good health.

This clonotype was seen a handful of times. The chain carries TRBV30 and TRBJ2-1, with D uncertain. This CDR3 has 15 amino acids. V was pared by 2 bases and J by 2 bases, with 13 bases between. In germline, CDR1 is GTSNPN, CDR2 SVGIG (reference sequence). The CDR3 loop reads CAWSLGIAAYNEQFF. The CDR3 nucleotides are TGTGCCTGGAGTTTGGGAATAGCTGCCTACAATGAGCAGTTCTTC.

This clonotype was counted a few times. Its ends do not fully match the called genes, so a read error is possible. The chain couples TRBV28 to TRBJ2-7; 10 bases map to TRBD1. There are 15 residues in the CDR3. Germline V CDR1 and CDR2: MDHEN, SYDVKM. The CDR3, as DNA: TGTAAGGGACAGGGGACGTGCGCCCCTTCCTACGGGCAGTACTTC. This encodes CKGQGTCAPSYGQYF.

The rearrangement uses TRBV6-2 or TRBV6-3 and TRBJ2-7; TRBD2 might be the D (5 bases). Trimming cost V 2 bases and J 0 bases, with 11 bases left between them. From germline, CDR1 is MNHEY and CDR2 SVGEGT. This CDR3 region has 15 residues. CDR3 sequence reads: CASSYLARVSYEQYF. The DNA of the CDR3 is TGTGCCAGCAGTTACCTCGCGCGGGTCTCCTACGAGCAGTACTTC.

The chain uses TRBV4-1 and TRBJ2-3; TRBD2 is a possible D gene (5 bases). The CDR3 sequence is 16 residues long. Trimming stripped 4 bases from V and 1 base from J, with 15 bases between. Germline assignment: CDR1 MGHRA and CDR2 YSYEKL. CDR3 sequence: CASSRGVERGTDTQYF. DNA of the CDR3: TGCGCCAGCAGCCGAGGTGTGGAGAGGGGCACAGATACGCAGTATTTT.

This clonotype has a handful of counts. The rearrangement uses TRBV29-1 and TRBJ2-2; 14 bases align to TRBD2. The CDR3 covers 17 residues. Germline CDR1 is SQVTM and CDR2 is ANQGSEA. V lost 4 bases to trimming and J lost 3 bases; unmatched junction nucleotides: 7. For the CDR3, the DNA is TGCAGCGTTGTGACTAGCGGGAGGGCCGTTGACACCGGGGAGCTGTTTTTT. Protein: CSVVTSGRAVDTGELFF.

On this clonotype: A read error may account for a junction end that differs from germline. The CDR3, as DNA: TGTGTCAGCGGCCAATACGATCAAGAGACCCAGTACTTC. Translating gives CVSGQYDQETQYF. The rearrangement joins TRBV6-6 to TRBJ2-5; TRBD2 might be the D (5 bases). The germline V gene has CDR1 MNHNY and CDR2 SVGAGI (reference sequence). CDR3 length: 13 residues.

The table lists this clonotype with a few counts. The chain carries TRBV7-2 and TRBJ2-7, with 9 nucleotides matching TRBD1. Germline trimming cut 1 base from V and 8 bases from J; bases unmatched to any gene: 6. The germline CDR1 and CDR2 sequences are SGHTA and FQGNSA. The CDR3 runs to 14 residues. Written as DNA, the CDR3 is TGTGCCAGCAGCTTAGAGGTGACAGGGGGGAAGCAGTACTTC. Its protein product is CASSLEVTGGKQYF. Supplemented by reference TRBV7-2 and TRBJ2-7, the full variable domain reads GAGVSQSPSNKVTEKGKDVELRCDPISGHTALYWYRQSLGQGLEFLIYFQGNSAPDKSGLPSDRFSAERTGGSVSTLTIQRTQQEDSAVYLCASSLEVTGGKQYFGPGTRLTVT.

This clonotype has more than one count but fewer than ten. The chain has TRBV20-1 and TRBJ2-7; TRBD2 might be the D (6 bases). The V and J ends lost 6 bases and 7 bases respectively, with 16 bases between them. Germline V gene lookup returns CDR1 DFQATT and CDR2 SNEGSKA (reference sequence). The CDR3 length is 12 residues. DNA of the CDR3: TGCAGTGCCACAGGAGGGGTCGAGGAGCAGTACTTC. It yields the protein CSATGGVEEQYF.

The chain links TRBV27 to TRBJ2-5; 8 bases fit TRBD2. Trimming took 10 bases from V and 11 from J; bases not matched to a gene: 15. The CDR3 sequence is 13 residues long. Germline lookup yields CDR1 MNHEY and CDR2 SMNVEV (reference sequence). In DNA, the CDR3 is TGTGCCACCCACAGCGGGGGCGACAATGAGCAGTACTTC. This codes for CATHSGGDNEQYF.

This clonotype came up many times. V is TRBV20-1 and J is TRBJ2-5, with D unclear. There are 10 residues in the CDR3. V was clipped by 6 bases and J by 4 bases, with 6 bases between them. From germline, CDR1 is DFQATT and CDR2 SNEGSKA (reference sequence). CDR3 amino acids: CSAGSETQYF. CDR3 sequence (DNA): TGCAGTGCGGGCTCAGAGACCCAGTACTTC.

The gene calls are TRBV5-1 and TRBJ2-5; 8 bases line up with TRBD1. The J call is uncertain, as TRBJ2-7 better fits the DNA end. Germline CDR1 and CDR2: SGHRS and YFSETQ. The CDR3 contains 13 residues. Here the CDR3 DNA reads TGCGCCACCAACCGGGACAGGAGAAACGAGCAGTACTTC. This gives the protein CATNRDRRNEQYF.

The chain joins TRBV10-3 to TRBJ1-4; D uncertain. V gave up 6 bases and J gave up 8 bases, with 13 bases separating them. This CDR3 has 13 amino acids. The germline V gene has CDR1 ENHRY and CDR2 SYGVKD. CDR3 residues: CAISQSVAEKLFF. CDR3 nucleotides: TGTGCCATCAGCCAAAGTGTAGCGGAAAAACTGTTTTTT.

This clonotype was found many times. This chain links TRBV6-5 with TRBJ1-6; D is possibly TRBD1 (5 bases). Trimming removed 6 bases from V and 10 bases from J, with 16 bases in between. CDR1 and CDR2 (germline): MNHEY, SVGAGI. This CDR3 is built from 14 residues. The CDR3 DNA reads TGTGCCAGCAGGGGCGGCAGGGTTAACTCACCCCTCCACTTT. Encoded protein: CASRGGRVNSPLHF.

This clonotype was observed a few times. This chain joins TRBV29-1 and TRBJ2-1; the D call may be TRBD1 or TRBD2 (6 bases each). V lost 6 bases and J 15 bases, leaving 21 bases between the germline ends. The CDR3 has 12 amino acids. Per the germline V gene, CDR1 is SQVTM and CDR2 is ANQGSEA. CDR3 sequence: CSVNPRGPAPFF. The CDR3 DNA sequence: TGCAGCGTCAACCCTCGGGGGCCCGCCCCGTTCTTC.

The genes are TRBV5-1 and TRBJ2-3; 9 nucleotides align to TRBD2. Trimming cost V 3 bases and J 7 bases; bases outside gene matches: 12. This CDR3 is 16 amino acids long. The germline V gene has CDR1 SGHRS and CDR2 YFSETQ. This chain's CDR3 is CASSSDLAGSTHTQYF. Written as DNA, the CDR3 is TGCGCCAGCAGCTCCGATCTAGCGGGGTCCACTCATACGCAGTATTTT.

CDR3 DNA: TGCAGTGCTAGAGATTTGACAGGATACAATGAGCAGTACTTC. It codes for CSARDLTGYNEQYF. The genes are TRBV20-1 and TRBJ2-4, with D perhaps matching TRBD1 (6 bases). Germline V lookup: CDR1 DFQATT, CDR2 SNEGSKA (reference sequence). CDR3 length: 14 amino acids. V lost 0 bases and J 13 bases, leaving 19 bases between the germline ends.

This chain connects TRBV20-1 to TRBJ2-3, with D tentatively TRBD2 (5 bases). The CDR3 totals 13 residues. V was cut by 8 bases and J by 2 bases, with 14 bases left in between. CDR1 is DFQATT and CDR2 is SNEGSKA in the germline V gene (reference sequence). Written as DNA, the CDR3 is TGCAGTACGAGGAGGAGGTTCACAGATACGCAGTATTTT. This codes for CSTRRRFTDTQYF.

The CDR3 here is CASSFLSRVEFVGETQYF. The CDR3 DNA reads TGCGCCAGCAGCTTCCTGTCCAGGGTCGAATTTGTAGGGGAGACCCAGTACTTC. J is TRBJ2-5 and V is TRBV5-1; TRBD1 is a possible D gene (5 bases). Trimming removed 2 bases at V and 5 bases at J, with 25 bases between. Looked up from germline, CDR1 is SGHRS and CDR2 is YFSETQ. The CDR3 totals 18 residues.

This clonotype came up a few times. V is TRBV25-1 and J is TRBJ2-7; D remains unclear. This CDR3 has 13 amino acids. Trimming shortened V by 8 bases and J by 7 bases, and 18 bases separated the two germline ends. Germline V lookup: CDR1 MGHDK, CDR2 SYGVNS. The CDR3: CASLSSNAWEQYF. CDR3 DNA sequence: TGTGCCAGCCTCAGCTCGAACGCCTGGGAGCAGTACTTC.

This clonotype was observed a few times. The V and J genes are TRBV5-5 and TRBJ2-2, with 10 nucleotides matching TRBD1. CDR3 length: 18 residues. Germline values: CDR1 SGHKS, CDR2 YYEKEE (reference sequence). The V segment lost 6 bases and the J segment 5 bases; nucleotides outside the gene matches: 16. The CDR3 sequence: CASMGRDRGFYGTGELFF. The DNA for the CDR3 is TGTGCCAGCATGGGCCGGGACAGGGGCTTTTACGGGACCGGGGAGCTGTTTTTT.

This clonotype occurred a few times. The chain is built from TRBV29-1 and TRBJ1-1; 7 bases agree with TRBD1. Germline CDR1 and CDR2: SQVTM and ANQGSEA. The CDR3 has 14 residues. V trimming: 8 bases; J trimming: 5 bases; junction bases outside the gene matches: 14. CDR3 protein: CSTTGMWMETEAFF. The CDR3 DNA reads as TGCAGCACGACAGGGATGTGGATGGAAACTGAAGCTTTCTTT.

This clonotype was counted only a few times. The rearrangement uses TRBV25-1 and TRBJ1-2, with a weak D call TRBD1 (6 bases). Germline V lookup: CDR1 MGHDK, CDR2 SYGVNS. The CDR3 is made up of 12 amino acids. V was clipped by 3 bases and J by 6 bases, with 8 bases between them. CDR3 sequence reads: CASSDYRDGYTF. The CDR3 DNA sequence: TGTGCCAGCAGTGATTACAGGGATGGCTACACCTTC.

About this clonotype: At one end the junction does not follow the germline gene, possibly because of a read error. The chain is built from TRBV10-3 and TRBJ2-1; D is tentatively TRBD1 or TRBD2 (6 bases each). CDR1 and CDR2 (germline): ENHRY, SYGVKD. This CDR3 region has 12 residues. The CDR3, as DNA: TGTACCATAGGAGGGGGAAACAATGAGCAGTTCTTC. Residues: CTIGGGNNEQFF.

This clonotype was observed a handful of times. V gene TRBV12-3 or TRBV12-4 combines with J gene TRBJ2-7; 10 bases fit TRBD1. J gave up 2 bases and V 2 bases, and 6 bases lay outside the gene matches. The CDR3 runs 16 residues. The CDR3 DNA is TGTGCCAGCAGTTTATCGCCGGGACAGGGGACCTACGAGCAGTACTTC. This encodes CASSLSPGQGTYEQYF.

This clonotype has ten or more counts. The rearrangement uses TRBV24-1 and TRBJ2-5; D not certain. This CDR3 has 13 amino acids. Trimming took off 4 bases at V and 1 base at J, with 6 bases between the two ends. In germline, CDR1 is KGHDR, CDR2 SFDVKD. The CDR3 DNA follows: TGTGCCACCAGTGACAGTATCCAAGAGACCCAGTACTTC. It is translated as CATSDSIQETQYF.